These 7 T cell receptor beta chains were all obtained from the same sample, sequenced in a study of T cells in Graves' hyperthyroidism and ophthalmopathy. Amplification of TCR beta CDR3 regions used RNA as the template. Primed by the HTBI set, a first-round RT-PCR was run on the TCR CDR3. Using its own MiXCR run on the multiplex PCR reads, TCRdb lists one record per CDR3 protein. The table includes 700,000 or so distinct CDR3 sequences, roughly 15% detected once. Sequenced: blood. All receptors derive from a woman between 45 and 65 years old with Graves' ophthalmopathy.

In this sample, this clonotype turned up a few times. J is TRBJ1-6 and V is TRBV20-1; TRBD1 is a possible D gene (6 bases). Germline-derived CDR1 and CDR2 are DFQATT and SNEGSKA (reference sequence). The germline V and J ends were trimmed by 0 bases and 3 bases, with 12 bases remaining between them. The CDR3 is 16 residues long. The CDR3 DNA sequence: TGCAGTGCTAGAGATCCGGGGACAAACTATAATTCACCCCTCCACTTT. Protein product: CSARDPGTNYNSPLHF.

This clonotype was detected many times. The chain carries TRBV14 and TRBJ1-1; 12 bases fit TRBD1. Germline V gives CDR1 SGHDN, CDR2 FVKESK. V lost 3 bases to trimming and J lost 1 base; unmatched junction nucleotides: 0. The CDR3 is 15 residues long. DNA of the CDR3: TGTGCCAGCAGCCAGGGACAGGGGGCGAACACTGAAGCTTTCTTT. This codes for CASSQGQGANTEAFF.

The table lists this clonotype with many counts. CDR3 protein: CASSEGGMYEQYF. The CDR3 DNA is TGTGCCAGCAGTGAAGGTGGTATGTACGAGCAGTACTTC. The chain uses TRBV12-3 or TRBV12-4 and TRBJ2-7; D is uncertain. Trimming cost V 5 bases and J 4 bases, with 12 bases left between them. This CDR3 comprises 13 residues.

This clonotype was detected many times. The CDR3 spells CSARSGTLEQYF. CDR3 bases: TGCAGTGCTAGGTCCGGGACACTCGAGCAGTACTTC. The chain links TRBV20-1 to TRBJ2-7, with a tentative D call TRBD1 (6 bases). V was pared by 3 bases and J by 6 bases, with 12 bases between. The CDR3 covers 12 residues. Germline V gives CDR1 DFQATT, CDR2 SNEGSKA (reference sequence).

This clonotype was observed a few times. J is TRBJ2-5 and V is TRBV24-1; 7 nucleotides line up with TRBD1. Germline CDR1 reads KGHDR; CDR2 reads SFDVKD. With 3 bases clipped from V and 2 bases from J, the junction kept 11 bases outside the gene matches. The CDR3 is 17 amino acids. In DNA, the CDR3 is TGTGCCACCAGTGATGGTTCGAGGGGGCGCGTACAAGAGACCCAGTACTTC. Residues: CATSDGSRGRVQETQYF.

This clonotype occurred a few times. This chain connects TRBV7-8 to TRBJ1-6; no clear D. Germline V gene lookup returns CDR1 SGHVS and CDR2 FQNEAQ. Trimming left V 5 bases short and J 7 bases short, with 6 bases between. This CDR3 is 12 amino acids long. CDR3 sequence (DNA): TGTGCCAGCAGCCATTTAAATTCACCCCTCCACTTT. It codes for CASSHLNSPLHF. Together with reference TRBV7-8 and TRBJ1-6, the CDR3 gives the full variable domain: GAGVSQSPRYKVAKRGQDVALRCDPISGHVSLFWYQQALGQGPEFLTYFQNEAQLDKSGLPSDRFFAERPEGSVSTLKIQRTQQEDSAVYLCASSHLNSPLHFGNGTRLTVT.

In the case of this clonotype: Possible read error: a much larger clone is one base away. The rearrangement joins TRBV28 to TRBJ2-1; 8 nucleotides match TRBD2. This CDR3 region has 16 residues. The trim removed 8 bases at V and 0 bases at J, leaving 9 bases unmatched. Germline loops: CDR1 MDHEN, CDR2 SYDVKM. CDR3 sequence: CASRGGGGRSYNEQFF. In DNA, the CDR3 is TGTGCCAGCCGGGGGGGGGGGGGCCGCTCCTACAATGAGCAGTTCTTC.